Listed here are 3 T cell receptor beta chains from one sample, sequenced in a study of regulatory T cells in long-lasting Graves disease. Indicated time point: newly diagnosed GD, antithyroid drugs for less than 3 months. RNA isolated from PBMCs was used to make the TCR library. Arm-PCR of CDR3 regions and iRepertoire HTBI primers were used to build TCR beta libraries. TCRdb called the multiplex PCR reads again in MiXCR, with one record for every CDR3 protein. The sample carries approximately 480,000 distinct CDR3 sequences, under 20% recorded once. The sample was also reused in another study, on T cells in Graves' hyperthyroidism and ophthalmopathy.

Sequencing used peripheral blood mononuclear cells (PBMCs), obtained at new diagnosis, from a patient treated with antithyroid drugs. Source of these receptors: a man between 35 and 55 years old with Graves disease.

This clonotype appeared many times. The chain joins TRBV20-1 to TRBJ2-3, with D maybe TRBD2 (5 bases). The CDR3 spans 14 residues. V was cut by 5 bases and J by 3 bases, with 15 bases left in between. Germline loops: CDR1 DFQATT, CDR2 SNEGSKA (reference sequence). In DNA form, the CDR3 reads TGCAGTGCTGGTATAGCGTCCCGAACAGATACGCAGTATTTT. Amino acid sequence: CSAGIASRTDTQYF.

This clonotype was picked up many times. The chain links TRBV7-9 to TRBJ1-5; D is possibly TRBD1 (6 bases). The V end lost 5 bases, the J end lost 1 base, and 15 bases lay between the germline ends. The CDR3 is made up of 16 amino acids. Germline V gene sequence: CDR1 SEHNR, CDR2 FQNEAQ (reference sequence). In DNA form, the CDR3 reads TGTGCCAGCAGCCCAACAGGGACGGGGAGCAATCAGCCCCAGCATTTT. Amino acids: CASSPTGTGSNQPQHF.

In the case of this clonotype: This may stem from a read error, because a much larger clone lies one nucleotide away. The chain combines TRBV20-1 with TRBJ2-7; 8 positions agree with TRBD2. In germline, CDR1 is DFQATT, CDR2 SNEGSKA (reference sequence). The CDR3 runs to 16 residues. V gave up 5 bases and J gave up 6 bases; unmatched junction bases: 18. CDR3 DNA: TGCAGTGCTCCCCCGACGAGGGGCGGGAGGATTGTCGAGCAGTACTTC. It specifies CSAPPTRGGRIVEQYF.